This TCR beta chain stems from a study of Ad26.COV2.S vaccination and SARS-CoV-2 variants. The treatment denotes: 15 to 20 received Ad26.COV2.S at low or high dose, single or two shots; five or six received placebo; per-sample allocation not given. Each sample was drawn 63 days after the first injection (of vaccine or placebo). Between the trimmed V and J ends, which lost 6 bases and 2 bases, there was a span of 10 bases. Germline assignment: CDR1 MNHEY and CDR2 SVGAGI. The CDR3 covers 13 residues. Clones were read by immunoSEQ multiplex PCR, and TCRdb kept only the in-frame ones, dropping some. The sample lists about 350,000 clones; about 87% were seen once.

The material sequenced was peripheral blood, taken in a trial of Ad26.COV2.S vaccine versus placebo. This rearrangement joins TRBV6-5 to TRBJ1-2, with D hard to call. The sequence was collected from a person aged 18 to 65 who received the Ad26.COV2.S COVID-19 vaccine or a placebo. In DNA form, the CDR3 reads TGTGCCAGCAGAAAAGGGCAGAACTATGGCTACACCTTC. Protein product: CASRKGQNYGYTF.